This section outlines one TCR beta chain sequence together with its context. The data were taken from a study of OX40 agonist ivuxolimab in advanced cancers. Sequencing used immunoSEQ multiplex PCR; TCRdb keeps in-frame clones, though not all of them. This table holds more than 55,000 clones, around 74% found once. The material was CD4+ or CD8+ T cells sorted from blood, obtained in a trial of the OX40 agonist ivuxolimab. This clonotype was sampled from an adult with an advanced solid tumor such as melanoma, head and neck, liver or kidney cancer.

As DNA, the CDR3 is TGTGCCAGCAGTTTATCGGAGACAGGGGAGAACACTGAAGCTTTCTTT. It codes for CASSLSETGENTEAFF. This chain connects TRBV27 to TRBJ1-1, with TRBD1 matching 8 bases. This CDR3 is 16 amino acids long. Germline V lookup: CDR1 MNHEY, CDR2 SMNVEV (reference sequence). V lost 0 bases to trimming and J lost 1 base; unmatched junction nucleotides: 4.